The clone carrying this T cell receptor beta chain is deemed large. A much bigger clone sits one base away, suggesting this may be a read error. The germline CDR1 and CDR2 sequences are MNHNS and SASEGT. This CDR3 is 13 amino acids long. With V trimmed by 8 bases and J by 7 bases, 10 bases remained unmatched. One entry per CDR3 protein, called by TCRdb with MiXCR from the PCR reads. The sample includes under 15,000 distinct CDR3 sequences, approximately 50% seen only once; the top ten take about 37%. The record originates from a study of tumor-infiltrating lymphocytes in oesophageal squamous cell carcinoma.

The source material was esophageal tumor tissue. The TCR sequence derives from a male donor with esophageal squamous cell carcinoma. The chain carries TRBV6-1 and TRBJ2-7, with 8 bases identical to TRBD2. The CDR3 is CASSGGADNEQYF. CDR3 sequence (DNA): TGTGCCAGCTCCGGGGGGGCCGATAATGAGCAGTACTTC.